The entry below describes one T cell receptor beta chain. The target antigen is unknown. This specimen belongs to a study of CD8+CD57+ T cells in acquired aplastic anemia. The CDR3 contains 12 residues. The germline V gene encodes CDR1 ENHRY and CDR2 SYGVKD. Trimming stripped 6 bases from V and 0 bases from J, with 6 bases between. Findings and limits, study-wide: In common between the patients and the controls were approximately 30 CD8+ CDR3 sequences.

Genomic DNA acted as the template from which TCR beta VDJ combination and CDR3 sequence profiling were carried out. TCRdb reprocessed the reads with MiXCR, giving one entry per CDR3 protein. The repertoire consists of some 160,000 distinct CDR3 sequences, with about 50% occurring once and the leading ten covering about 31%. Sequencing involved patients with CD8+CD57+ cell expansion previously shown by flow cytometry. This TCR was recovered from a human donor with aplastic anemia. The gene calls are TRBV10-3 and TRBJ2-7; D unresolved. Sequenced sample: sorted CD4+, CD8+, or CD8+CD57+ T cells (not recorded which) from PBMCs. CDR3 sequence: CAIRGPSYEQYF. The CDR3 DNA reads as TGTGCCATCAGGGGCCCCTCCTACGAGCAGTACTTC.